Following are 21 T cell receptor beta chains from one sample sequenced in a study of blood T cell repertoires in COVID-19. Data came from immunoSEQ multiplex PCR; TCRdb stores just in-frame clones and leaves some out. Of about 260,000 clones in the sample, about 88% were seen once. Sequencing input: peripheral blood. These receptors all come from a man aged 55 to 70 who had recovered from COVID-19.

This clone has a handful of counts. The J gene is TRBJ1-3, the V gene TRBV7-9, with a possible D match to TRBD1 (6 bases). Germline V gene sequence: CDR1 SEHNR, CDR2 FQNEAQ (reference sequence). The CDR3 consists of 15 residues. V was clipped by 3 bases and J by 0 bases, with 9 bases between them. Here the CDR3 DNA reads TGTGCCAGCAGCTTTACAGGGAGCTCTGGAAACACCATATATTTT. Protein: CASSFTGSSGNTIYF.

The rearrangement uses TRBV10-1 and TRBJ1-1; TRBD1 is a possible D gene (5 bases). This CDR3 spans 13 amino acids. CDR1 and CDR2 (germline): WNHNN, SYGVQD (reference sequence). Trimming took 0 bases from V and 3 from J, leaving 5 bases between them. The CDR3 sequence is CASSESRDTEAFF. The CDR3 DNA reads TGCGCCAGCAGTGAGTCCAGGGACACTGAAGCTTTCTTT.

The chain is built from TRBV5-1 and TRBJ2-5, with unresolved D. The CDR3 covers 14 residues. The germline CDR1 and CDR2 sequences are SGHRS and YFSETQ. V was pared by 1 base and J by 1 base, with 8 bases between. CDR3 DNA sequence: TGCGCCAGCAGCTTGCTCAGGCTCCAAGAGACCCAGTACTTC. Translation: CASSLLRLQETQYF.

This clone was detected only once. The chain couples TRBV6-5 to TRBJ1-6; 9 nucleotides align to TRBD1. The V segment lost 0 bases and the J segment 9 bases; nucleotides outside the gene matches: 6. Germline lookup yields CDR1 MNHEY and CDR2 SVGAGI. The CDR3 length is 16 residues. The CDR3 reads CASSYSRDRGSSPLHF. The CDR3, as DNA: TGTGCCAGCAGTTACTCGAGAGACAGGGGGTCTTCACCCCTCCACTTT.

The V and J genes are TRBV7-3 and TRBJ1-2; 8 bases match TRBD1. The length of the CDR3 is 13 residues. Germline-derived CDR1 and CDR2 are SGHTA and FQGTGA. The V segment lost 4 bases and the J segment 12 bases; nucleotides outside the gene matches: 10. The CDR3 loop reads CASSSPGQESDTF. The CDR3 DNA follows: TGTGCCAGCAGCTCTCCGGGACAGGAAAGCGACACCTTC.

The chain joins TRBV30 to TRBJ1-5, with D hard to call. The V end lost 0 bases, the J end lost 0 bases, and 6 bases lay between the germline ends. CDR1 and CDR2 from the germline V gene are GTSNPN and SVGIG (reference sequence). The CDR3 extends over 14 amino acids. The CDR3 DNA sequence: TGTGCCTGGAGTGTAACAGATAGCAATCAGCCCCAGCATTTT. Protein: CAWSVTDSNQPQHF.

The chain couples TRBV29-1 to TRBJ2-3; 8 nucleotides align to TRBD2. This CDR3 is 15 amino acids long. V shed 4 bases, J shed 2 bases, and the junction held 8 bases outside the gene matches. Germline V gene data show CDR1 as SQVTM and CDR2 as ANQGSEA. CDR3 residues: CSVVRGGTYTDTQYF. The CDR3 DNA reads TGCAGCGTTGTCCGGGGGGGAACTTACACAGATACGCAGTATTTT.

The CDR3 sequence is CSASWSGGSTDTQYF. For the CDR3, the DNA is TGCAGTGCTAGTTGGTCGGGGGGGAGCACAGATACGCAGTATTTT. V gene TRBV20-1 combines with J gene TRBJ2-3; TRBD2 aligns across 8 bases. The V and J ends lost 3 bases and 0 bases, in that order; junction bases with no gene match: 5. This CDR3 is 15 amino acids long. Germline V gene data show CDR1 as DFQATT and CDR2 as SNEGSKA (reference sequence).

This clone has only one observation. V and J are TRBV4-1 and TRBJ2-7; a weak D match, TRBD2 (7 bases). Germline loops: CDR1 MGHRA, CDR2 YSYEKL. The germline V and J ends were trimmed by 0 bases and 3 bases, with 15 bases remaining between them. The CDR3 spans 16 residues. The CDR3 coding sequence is TGCGCCAGCAGCCAAGAGGGGGGGCGCGTCGGCTACGAGCAGTACTTC. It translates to CASSQEGGRVGYEQYF.

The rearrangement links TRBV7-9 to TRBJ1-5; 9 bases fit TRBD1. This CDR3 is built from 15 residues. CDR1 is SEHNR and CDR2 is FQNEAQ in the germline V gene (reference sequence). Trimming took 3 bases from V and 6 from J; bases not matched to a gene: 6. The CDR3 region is CASSLAGTGFQPQHF. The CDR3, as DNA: TGTGCCAGCAGCTTGGCCGGGACAGGGTTTCAGCCCCAGCATTTT.

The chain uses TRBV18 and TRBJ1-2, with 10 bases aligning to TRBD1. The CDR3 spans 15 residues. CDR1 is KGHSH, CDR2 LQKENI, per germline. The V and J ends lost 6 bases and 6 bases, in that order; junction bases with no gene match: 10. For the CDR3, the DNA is TGTGCCAGCTCTTCGTACGGACAGGGGGGCGATGGCTACACCTTC. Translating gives CASSSYGQGGDGYTF.

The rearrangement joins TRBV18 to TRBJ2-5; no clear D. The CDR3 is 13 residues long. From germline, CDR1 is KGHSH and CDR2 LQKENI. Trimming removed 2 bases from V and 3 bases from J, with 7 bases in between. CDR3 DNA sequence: TGTGCCAGCTCACCAATGAGAAAAGAGACCCAGTACTTC. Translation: CASSPMRKETQYF.

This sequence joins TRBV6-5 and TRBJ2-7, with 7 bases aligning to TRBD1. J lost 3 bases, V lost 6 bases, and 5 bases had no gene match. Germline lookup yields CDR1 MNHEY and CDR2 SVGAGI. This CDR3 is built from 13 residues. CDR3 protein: CASRPTGFYEQYF. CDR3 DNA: TGTGCCAGCAGGCCGACAGGGTTCTACGAGCAGTACTTC.

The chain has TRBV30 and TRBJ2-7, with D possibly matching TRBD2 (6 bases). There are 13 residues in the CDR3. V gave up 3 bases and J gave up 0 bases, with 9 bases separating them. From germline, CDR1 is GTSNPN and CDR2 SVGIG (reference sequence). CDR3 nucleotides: TGTGCCTGGAGCCGGGGACTCTCCTACGAGCAGTACTTC. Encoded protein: CAWSRGLSYEQYF.

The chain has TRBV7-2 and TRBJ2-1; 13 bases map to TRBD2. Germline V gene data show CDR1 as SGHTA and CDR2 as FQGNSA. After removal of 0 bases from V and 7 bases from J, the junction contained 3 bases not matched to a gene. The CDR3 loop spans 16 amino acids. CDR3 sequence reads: CASSLAGTSGVNEQFF. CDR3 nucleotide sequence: TGTGCCAGCAGCTTAGCCGGGACTAGCGGGGTAAATGAGCAGTTCTTC.

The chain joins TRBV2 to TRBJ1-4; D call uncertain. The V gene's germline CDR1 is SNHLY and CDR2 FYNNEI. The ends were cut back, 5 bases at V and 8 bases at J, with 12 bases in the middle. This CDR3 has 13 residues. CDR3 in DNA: TGTGCCAGCAGTAGCAACCAACTAGAAAAACTGTTTTTT. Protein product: CASSSNQLEKLFF. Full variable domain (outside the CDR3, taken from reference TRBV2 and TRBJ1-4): EPEVTQTPSHQVTQMGQEVILRCVPISNHLYFYWYRQILGQKVEFLVSFYNNEISEKSEIFDDQFSVERPDGSNFTLKIRSTKLEDSAMYFCASSSNQLEKLFFGSGTQLSVL.

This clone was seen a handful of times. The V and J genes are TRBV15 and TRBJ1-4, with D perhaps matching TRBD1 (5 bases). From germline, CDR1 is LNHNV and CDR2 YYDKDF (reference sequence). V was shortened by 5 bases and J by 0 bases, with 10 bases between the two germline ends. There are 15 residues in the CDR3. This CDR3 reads CATSFGAATNEKLFF. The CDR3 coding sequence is TGTGCCACCAGCTTTGGGGCAGCAACTAATGAAAAACTGTTTTTT.

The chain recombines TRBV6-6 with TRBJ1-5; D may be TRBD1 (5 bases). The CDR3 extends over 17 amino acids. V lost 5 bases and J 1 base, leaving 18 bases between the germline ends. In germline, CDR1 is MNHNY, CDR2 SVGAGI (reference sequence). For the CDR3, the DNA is TGTGCCAGCAGTCCGCAGGTTGGGACTATGAGCAATCAGCCCCAGCATTTT. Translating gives CASSPQVGTMSNQPQHF.

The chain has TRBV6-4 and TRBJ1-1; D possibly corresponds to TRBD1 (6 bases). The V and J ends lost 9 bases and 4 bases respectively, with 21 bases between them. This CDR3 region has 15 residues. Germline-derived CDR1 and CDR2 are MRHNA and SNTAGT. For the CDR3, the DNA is TGTGCCAGATGGTTCGCGGGGGCGCTGGGCACTGAAGCTTTCTTT. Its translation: CARWFAGALGTEAFF.

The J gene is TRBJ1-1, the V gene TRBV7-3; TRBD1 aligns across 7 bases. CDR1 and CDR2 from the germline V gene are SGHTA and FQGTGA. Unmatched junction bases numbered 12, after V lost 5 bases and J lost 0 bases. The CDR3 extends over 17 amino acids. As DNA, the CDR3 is TGTGCCAGCAGCGTCACCGGGACAGACCGTCTGAACACTGAAGCTTTCTTT. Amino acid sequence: CASSVTGTDRLNTEAFF.

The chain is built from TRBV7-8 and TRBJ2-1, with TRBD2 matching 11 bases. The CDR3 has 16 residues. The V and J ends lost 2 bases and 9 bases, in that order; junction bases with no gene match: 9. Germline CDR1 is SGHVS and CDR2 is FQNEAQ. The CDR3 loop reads CASSLYTSGGSVEQFF. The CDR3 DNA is TGTGCCAGCAGCTTATATACTAGCGGGGGTTCAGTTGAGCAGTTCTTC.